Sequencing of this T cell receptor (beta chain) was carried out in a study of blood T cell repertoires in COVID-19. Study-wide context: Spain, Italy and the United States supplied samples that represented acute and convalescent COVID-19. PBMCs, B-cell-depleted T cells, or T cells provided the cDNA or gDNA that made up the material.

Seattle researchers signed up patients amid active infection and tracked them longitudinally. As handled by the study authors: Counts of nucleated cells, estimated from reference gene primer amplification, were obtained. Repertoires were generated with immunoSEQ multiplex PCR, while TCRdb's copy carries only in-frame clones and drops some. The DNA gave D and trimming, while V, J and clone size come from that table. The sample contains around 310,000 clones, around 90% of which appear only once. The sample taken for sequencing was peripheral blood. The sequence was obtained from a woman aged 35 to 49 with COVID-19, enrolled during active disease.

In nucleotides, the CDR3 is TGTGCCAGCAGTGACCTACAGGGGACGAGTGAAAAACTGTTTTTT. It translates to CASSDLQGTSEKLFF. J is TRBJ1-4 and V is TRBV6-1; 7 nucleotides line up with TRBD1. The CDR3 runs 15 residues. The germline CDR1 and CDR2 sequences are MNHNS and SASEGT. V shed 3 bases and J 7 bases; nucleotides not matched to a gene: 8.